This T cell receptor beta chain was identified during a study of a mutant IDH1 vaccine in newly diagnosed glioma (dated by TCRdb to about 2021). Regarding the research as a whole: Patients were given eight vaccinations, in weeks 1, 3, 5, 7, 11, 15, 19 and 23, which matched visits V03 through V10. Prior to enrollment, standard therapy consisting of radiotherapy alone, temozolomide alone, or radiochemotherapy with temozolomide had been administered to patients, with the combination being received by most patients. Of the roughly 33 treated patients, approximately 62% were male and about 40% were female, and a mean age of 40.4 years was recorded. Longitudinal TCRB deep sequencing was performed for approximately 24 treated patients wherever samples were available for exploratory analyses. In the chemotherapy-containing groups, vaccination started alongside temozolomide cycles, whereas in patients who had radiotherapy alone it started 4-6 weeks after radiotherapy. Peripheral blood was drawn at six visits: V03 (baseline), V05, V07, V10, V12 and V13. What the study reported, not specific to this receptor: Immune responses induced by the vaccine were seen in over 80% of patients across multiple MHC alleles. Changes in the top peripheral T cell clonotypes picked up by TCRB sequencing did not appear to be linked to pseudoprogression. PBMC samples for TCRB deep sequencing were selected based on availability. The authors stated that sample limitations prevented analyses of patient blood samples from being reproduced.

V sheds 4 bases and J sheds 4 bases, leaving 15 bases between their ends. There are 15 amino acids in the CDR3, from cysteine to phenylalanine inclusive. CDR3 DNA is the only sequence kept; it has 45 bases, read in frame from the first base. Sequences SGDLS (CDR1) and YYNGEE (CDR2) are obtained from the germline V gene. This sample's time point label indicates: week 23, last vaccination. A 20-mer mutant IDH1 peptide at 300 micrograms in Montanide made up each vaccine dose, which was injected subcutaneously together with topical imiquimod. The donors had newly diagnosed IDH1-mutant astrocytomas of WHO grade 3 or 4 that showed loss of nuclear ATRX. The samples were drawn from NOA16, a multicentre, single-arm, open-label phase I trial in Germany that tested a mutant IDH1 peptide vaccine in humans for the first time. Genomic DNA for TCRB sequencing was isolated from EDTA blood with the DNeasy Blood and Tissue Kit.

To prepare the library, the immunoSEQ multiplex PCR assay was applied. Following the manufacturer's protocol, the hsTCRB Kit was used to amplify rearranged TCR beta chain sequences. Sequencing of TCRB libraries was carried out on an Illumina MiSeq. On the authors' methods: Demultiplexing, trimming and gene mapping were performed with the kit vendor's proprietary platform. The immuneACCESS repertoire file appears here via TCRdb, limited to in-frame rearrangements. These files lack a portion of the clones; in checked studies, under half of the deficit traces to unresolved V genes, and the cause of the others is not known. Clonal size and the V and J genes are those of that table, whereas D and trimming came from the DNA. The sample table holds approximately 41,000 clones, of which under 80% were seen once. The ten largest account for approximately 6.8% of the sample. Concerning this clone: Its antigen has not been determined. No base quality values were provided; no much bigger clone lies one nucleotide off.

The sequencing here drew on PBMCs, taken from a glioma patient whose treatment included an IDH1 peptide vaccine. This clonotype was sampled from a woman aged 40 to 50 with glioma. Some clones in this sample may be carry-over from other donors' samples. The receptor chain draws on TRBV9 and TRBJ1-3; no D gene is confidently identified. The DNA sequence is TGTGCCAGCAGCTTGGACCCCGGAGGGGGAAACACCATATATTTT. It codes for CASSLDPGGGNTIYF.